This record looks at one T cell receptor (beta chain) sequence and its context. Its antigen remains unidentified. CDR3 length equals 13 residues. Germline CDR1 is SEHNR and CDR2 is FQNEAQ (reference sequence). The sample originates from a study of vaccination effects on CD4 cells after COVID-19. ViraFEST used viral peptide pools to expand antigen-specific CD4+ T cells before sequencing. Investigators separated out CD4+ T cells once approximately 9 days of culture had passed. Participants were vaccinated with two doses of either the BNT162b2 or mRNA-1273 vaccine. The protocol was immunoSEQ multiplex PCR, while the TCRdb copy is restricted to in-frame clones and leaves out a portion. The sample lists 30,000 to 40,000 clones, approximately 75% occurring once.

The sequence was obtained from a human donor who received a COVID-19 vaccine. The J gene is TRBJ2-7, the V gene TRBV7-9; D is undetermined. The sample in question was CD4+ T cells from PBMCs cultured with HCoV-229E spike peptides, obtained after COVID-19 vaccination. Here the CDR3 reads CAVGSEVAYEQYF. The CDR3 DNA is TGTGCGGTGGGCTCCGAAGTGGCCTACGAGCAGTACTTC.